These T cell receptor beta chains were read from a single sample in a study of T cell changes during pregnancy in multiple sclerosis. The table came from immunoSEQ multiplex PCR; TCRdb's copy has only in-frame clones and leaves some out. The data show 55,000 to 70,000 clones, around nine tenths seen once. Sequenced here: CD4+ T cells from peripheral blood mononuclear cells, sampled in the third trimester of pregnancy. These receptor sequences come from a female donor with multiple sclerosis, enrolled in a pregnancy study. CDR3s leave out the opening cysteine and the closing phenylalanine or tryptophan.

V gene	J gene	CDR3 protein
TRBV4-2	TRBJ2-5	ASSRGLTGETQY
TRBV19	TRBJ2-5	ASSRLGTSGGETQY
TRBV2	TRBJ1-6	ASSTLQTGGSRPLH
TRBV6-5	TRBJ2-1	ASSYSGLAGGNEQF
TRBV25-1	TRBJ2-7	ASSKYLSYEQY
TRBV10-3	TRBJ1-1	AISRGPPNTEAF
TRBV30	TRBJ2-1	AWSFWGREINEQF
TRBV25-1	TRBJ1-2	ASIGAAGYT
TRBV5-1	TRBJ2-7	ASSLTSGTYEQY
TRBV19	TRBJ1-3	ASQSGSGNTIY
TRBV5-1	TRBJ2-6	ASSLFRTGASGANVLT
TRBV29-1	TRBJ1-1	SVSTGSVGTEAF
TRBV12-5	TRBJ1-6	ASERTTNSPLH
TRBV7-9	TRBJ1-2	ASSLGTGLSLDGYT
TRBV30	TRBJ2-4	AWRVSGSAKNIQY
TRBV19	TRBJ2-1	ASSIRGPKYNEQF
TRBV19	TRBJ2-6	ASEVSGANVLT